This section outlines one T cell receptor beta chain sequence together with its context. Germline CDR1 is DFQATT and CDR2 is SNEGSKA (reference sequence). The CDR3 contains 11 residues. V dropped 5 bases and J dropped 4 bases, with 9 bases sitting between them. Use of 60 Vbeta and 13 Jbeta primers characterized the PCR. Method: immunoSEQ multiplex PCR; TCRdb's copy keeps in-frame clones and lacks some. This sample has roughly 34,000 clones, with about 70% found just once. The data were obtained in a study of cytomegalovirus exposure and HLA in healthy donors. V usage is TRBV20-1 and J usage is TRBJ2-7; D is perhaps TRBD2 (6 bases). Input material: PBMCs. The clonotype was recovered from a man aged 25-45 years in good health and CMV-seronegative. CDR3 nucleotides: TGCAGTGCTGGGGGGTCTTACGAGCAGTACTTC. This translates into CSAGGSYEQYF.